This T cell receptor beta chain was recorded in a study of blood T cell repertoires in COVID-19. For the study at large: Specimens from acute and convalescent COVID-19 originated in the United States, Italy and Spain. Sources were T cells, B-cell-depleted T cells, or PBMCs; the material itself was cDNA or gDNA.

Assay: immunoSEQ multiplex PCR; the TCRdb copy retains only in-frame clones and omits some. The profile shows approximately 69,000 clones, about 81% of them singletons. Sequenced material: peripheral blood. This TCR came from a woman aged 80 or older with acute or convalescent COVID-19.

The CDR3 protein is CASTGPELTGGMNTEAFF. CDR3 nucleotide sequence: TGTGCCAGCACGGGACCTGAGCTGACAGGGGGGATGAACACTGAAGCTTTCTTT. This chain uses TRBV6-4 with TRBJ1-1, with 9 positions matching TRBD1. The CDR3 is 18 residues long. The germline V gene encodes CDR1 MRHNA and CDR2 SNTAGT. Losses at the gene ends were 7 bases for V and 0 bases for J; bases not matched to a gene: 15.